What follows describes a single T cell receptor (beta chain). Its antigen is unidentified. The data stem from a study of cytomegalovirus exposure and HLA in healthy donors. Whole-study context: Earlier sequencing of some 180 million T cells yielded approximately 100 million unique TCR beta sequences. Study outcomes and limitations: Cytomegalovirus association was assigned to approximately 160 TCR beta chains.

The PCR had 60 Vbeta and 13 Jbeta primers. TCRdb's table, derived via immunoSEQ multiplex PCR, lists solely in-frame clones and lacks some. Among 90,000 to 95,000 clones listed, 80% were seen once. Trimming removed 5 bases from V and 6 bases from J, with 10 bases in between. Germline loops: CDR1 LNHDA, CDR2 SQIVND (reference sequence). This CDR3 region has 13 residues. The TCR comes from a man aged 18 to 30 in good health and CMV-seronegative. The genes are TRBV19 and TRBJ2-2; D might be TRBD1 (6 bases). The sequenced sample consisted of PBMCs. The CDR3 is CASSPRQAGELFF. As DNA, the CDR3 is TGTGCCAGTAGTCCCCGACAGGCCGGGGAGCTGTTTTTT.